This TCR beta chain was recorded in a study of blood T cell repertoires in COVID-19. Study summary: Sites across the United States, Italy and Spain contributed samples from acute and convalescent COVID-19. PBMCs, B-cell-depleted T cells, or T cells provided the cDNA or gDNA that made up the material.

Original processing methods: Scientists estimated how many nucleated cells there were by amplifying reference gene primers. Some clones are missing from TCRdb's copy, which holds only in-frame ones; the method was immunoSEQ multiplex PCR. Clone size and V and J calls were adopted from that table, with D and trimming inferred from the DNA. The data hold fewer than 250,000 clones, with 80% to 85% observed a single time. Those enrolled in Seattle joined during active infection and were followed longitudinally afterward. The V and J ends lost 4 bases and 1 base respectively, with 8 bases between them. The germline V gene encodes CDR1 MNHEY and CDR2 SVGEGT. This CDR3 is 14 amino acids long.

Input material: peripheral blood. This TCR was recovered from a woman aged 80 or over with COVID-19, enrolled during active disease. V and J are TRBV6-2 or TRBV6-3 and TRBJ1-5; D unclear. CDR3 DNA: TGTGCCAGCAGTTGGGCCATAAGCAATCAGCCCCAGCATTTT. Amino acid sequence: CASSWAISNQPQHF.